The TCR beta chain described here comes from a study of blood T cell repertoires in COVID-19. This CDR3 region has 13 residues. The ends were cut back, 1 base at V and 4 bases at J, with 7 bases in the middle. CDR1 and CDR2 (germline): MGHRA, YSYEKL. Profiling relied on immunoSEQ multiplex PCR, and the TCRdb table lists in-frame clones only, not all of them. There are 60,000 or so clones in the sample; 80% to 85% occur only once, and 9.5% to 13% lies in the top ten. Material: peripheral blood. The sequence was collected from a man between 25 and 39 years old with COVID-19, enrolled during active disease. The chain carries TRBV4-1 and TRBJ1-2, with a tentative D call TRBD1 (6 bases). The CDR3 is CASSQGGPYGYTF. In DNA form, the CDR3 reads TGCGCCAGCAGCCAAGGGGGGCCCTATGGCTACACCTTC.